The 3 T cell receptor beta chains below come from one sample, sequenced in a study of shared clonotypes between healthy human individuals. Assay: immunoSEQ multiplex PCR; the TCRdb copy retains only in-frame clones and omits some. Among fewer than 2.5 million clones listed, over 85% were seen once. Sequenced sample: naive CD4+ T cells from PBMCs. Sample subset: CD45RA+ positively selected. The receptors derive from a man between 18 and 29 years old in good health. Some clones in this sample may be carry-over from other donors' samples.

V usage is TRBV7-2 and J usage is TRBJ2-7; D ambiguous. V gave up 2 bases and J gave up 5 bases, with 7 bases separating them. Germline V gene data show CDR1 as SGHTA and CDR2 as FQGNSA. This CDR3 spans 12 amino acids. CDR3 DNA: TGTGCCAGCAGCTTATCCCTTAACGAGCAGTACTTC. Amino acids: CASSLSLNEQYF.

The J gene is TRBJ2-1, the V gene TRBV19; tentative D call: TRBD2 (6 bases). Germline CDR1 reads LNHDA; CDR2 reads SQIVND (reference sequence). With 5 bases removed from V and 0 bases from J, the gap between germline ends came to 11 bases. This CDR3 has 15 amino acids. The CDR3 DNA is TGTGCCAGTAGTGGCCTAGCGATCTCCTACAATGAGCAGTTCTTC. Its translation: CASSGLAISYNEQFF.

This chain links TRBV7-3 with TRBJ2-5; D is possibly TRBD2 (5 bases). V was shortened by 2 bases and J by 4 bases, with 23 bases between the two germline ends. From germline, CDR1 is SGHTA and CDR2 FQGTGA. The CDR3 has 18 amino acids. CDR3 nucleotide sequence: TGTGCCAGCAGCTTACGCCCTTTGGGAGCGGTCTGGGGAGAGACCCAGTACTTC. Protein sequence: CASSLRPLGAVWGETQYF.